This passage covers 21 T cell receptor beta chains from one sample sequenced in a study of shared clonotypes between healthy human individuals. Terminally differentiated effector memory CD45RA+ cells were left out of the naive CD8 fraction, which was CD45RO-negative and positively selected for CCR7. TCRdb's copy holds only in-frame clones and misses some; the assay was immunoSEQ multiplex PCR. This sample carries 700,000 to 950,000 clones, about 96% of them seen once, and the ten largest clones take about 0.25%. The sample was naive CD8+ T cells sorted from blood. These receptors were taken from a man aged 25 to 40 in good health.

The rearrangement links TRBV5-4 to TRBJ1-1, with D tentatively TRBD1 (6 bases). This CDR3 contains 12 residues. Germline V gives CDR1 SGHNT, CDR2 YYREEE (reference sequence). Between the trimmed V and J ends, which lost 4 bases and 6 bases, there was a span of 10 bases. The CDR3 sequence is CASSPGGSEAFF. The CDR3 nucleotides are TGTGCCAGCAGCCCCGGGGGCTCTGAAGCTTTCTTT.

This clone has only one observation. The sample holds other DNA sequences that translate to the same CDR3. The V and J genes are TRBV5-6 and TRBJ1-5; D uncertain. Deletions cut 0 bases from V and 1 base from J, with 2 bases between. Germline CDR1 SGHDT, CDR2 YYEEEE. There are 13 residues in the CDR3. The CDR3 loop reads CASSLGSNQPQHF. The CDR3 coding sequence is TGTGCCAGCAGCTTGGGGAGCAATCAGCCCCAGCATTTT. The full variable domain, in which reference TRBV5-6 and TRBJ1-5 provide the parts outside the CDR3, is DAGVTQSPTHLIKTRGQQVTLRCSPKSGHDTVSWYQQALGQGPQFIFQYYEEEERQRGNFPDRFSGHQFPNYSSELNVNALLLGDSALYLCASSLGSNQPQHFGDGTRLSIL.

This chain connects TRBV28 to TRBJ1-3; no clear D gene. CDR1 and CDR2 from the germline V gene are MDHEN and SYDVKM. This CDR3 has 15 residues. Trimming shortened V by 7 bases and J by 0 bases, and 13 bases separated the two germline ends. The DNA for the CDR3 is TGTGCCAGCACCCAAGGCACTAGCTCTGGAAACACCATATATTTT. Amino acid sequence: CASTQGTSSGNTIYF.

The sample holds a few counts of this clone. Other DNA sequences of this sample code for an identical CDR3. The chain couples TRBV27 to TRBJ1-1; TRBD1 matches 7 bases. The CDR3 spans 13 residues. The V gene's germline CDR1 is MNHEY and CDR2 SMNVEV (reference sequence). The V gene end was trimmed by 4 bases and the J gene end by 1 base; junction bases not matched to a gene: 0. CDR3 residues: CASSWTGNTEAFF. CDR3 in DNA: TGTGCCAGCAGTTGGACAGGGAACACTGAAGCTTTCTTT.

The rearrangement joins TRBV4-3 to TRBJ2-3; 11 nucleotides align to TRBD2. Germline CDR1 reads LGHNA; CDR2 reads YSLEER. This CDR3 spans 15 amino acids. V shed 5 bases, J shed 3 bases, and the junction held 4 bases outside the gene matches. CDR3 nucleotide sequence: TGCGCCAGCAGCTCAACTAGCGGGAGTACAGATACGCAGTATTTT. Translating it yields CASSSTSGSTDTQYF.

The rearrangement links TRBV29-1 to TRBJ1-4, with 7 bases lining up with TRBD1. The J segment lost 7 bases and the V segment lost 7 bases, leaving 15 bases of the junction unmatched. Germline V gene sequence: CDR1 SQVTM, CDR2 ANQGSEA. The CDR3 has 15 amino acids. CDR3 region: CSAVLGPGGGEKLFF. Here the CDR3 DNA reads TGCAGCGCGGTGTTGGGTCCAGGGGGAGGTGAAAAACTGTTTTTT.

The chain recombines TRBV7-9 with TRBJ2-1; D might be TRBD2 (6 bases). The CDR3 contains 15 residues. Deletions cut 2 bases from V and 6 bases from J, with 14 bases between. Germline CDR1 SEHNR, CDR2 FQNEAQ (reference sequence). The CDR3 protein is CASSLQWDFRNEQFF. The CDR3 nucleotides read TGTGCCAGCAGCTTACAATGGGACTTCCGCAATGAGCAGTTCTTC. Full variable domain (outside the CDR3, taken from reference TRBV7-9 and TRBJ2-1): DTGVSQNPRHKITKRGQNVTFRCDPISEHNRLYWYRQTLGQGPEFLTYFQNEAQLEKSRLLSDRFSAERPKGSFSTLEIQRTEQGDSAMYLCASSLQWDFRNEQFFGPGTRLTVL.

This chain connects TRBV4-1 to TRBJ2-1; D is unclear. The germline V gene encodes CDR1 MGHRA and CDR2 YSYEKL. The CDR3 has 15 amino acids. Trimming cost V 1 base and J 5 bases, with 12 bases left between them. DNA of the CDR3: TGCGCCAGCAGCCAAGGCCTAGGGTTCGACAATGAGCAGTTCTTC. Its protein is CASSQGLGFDNEQFF.

The chain carries TRBV11-2 and TRBJ1-4; D not resolved. Germline assignment: CDR1 SGHAT and CDR2 FQNNGV. The CDR3 covers 13 residues. Between the trimmed V and J ends, which lost 1 base and 13 bases, there was a span of 13 bases. CDR3 loop: CASSLGPGEGLFF. The CDR3 nucleotides read TGTGCCAGCAGCTTAGGGCCGGGTGAGGGACTGTTTTTT. Complete variable domain (other parts from reference TRBV11-2 and TRBJ1-4): EAGVAQSPRYKIIEKRQSVAFWCNPISGHATLYWYQQILGQGPKLLIQFQNNGVVDDSQLPKDRFSAERLKGVDSTLKIQPAKLEDSAVYLCASSLGPGEGLFFGSGTQLSVL.

This chain uses TRBV5-1 with TRBJ2-3; 13 bases match TRBD2. V lost 2 bases and J lost 2; bases outside the gene matches: 5. The CDR3 has 17 residues. The germline V gene encodes CDR1 SGHRS and CDR2 YFSETQ. CDR3: CASSLRTSGRYTDTQYF. DNA for the CDR3: TGCGCCAGCAGCTTACGGACTAGCGGGAGATACACAGATACGCAGTATTTT.

V usage is TRBV6-5 and J usage is TRBJ1-1; unclear D gene. The CDR3 length is 14 residues. The V gene lost 0 bases and the J gene lost 1 base, with 6 bases spanning the gap. The germline V gene encodes CDR1 MNHEY and CDR2 SVGAGI. CDR3 amino acids: CASSYSAPNTEAFF. In DNA, the CDR3 is TGTGCCAGCAGTTACTCAGCCCCGAACACTGAAGCTTTCTTT.

This clone was seen a few times. Its ends do not fully match the called genes, so a read error is possible. This rearrangement joins TRBV20-1 to TRBJ2-7; perhaps D is TRBD1 or TRBD2 (5 bases each). This CDR3 comprises 11 residues. Germline V gene sequence: CDR1 DFQATT, CDR2 SNEGSKA (reference sequence). For the CDR3, the DNA is TGCAGTGCCAGAGGTGGGGGCGAGCAGTACTTC. Translating gives CSARGGGEQYF.

The chain links TRBV11-2 to TRBJ2-1, with D possibly matching TRBD2 (6 bases). The CDR3 is 16 residues long. V lost 0 bases, J lost 7 bases, and 16 bases lay in between. Per germline, CDR1 SGHAT and CDR2 FQNNGV. Here the CDR3 DNA reads TGTGCCAGCAGCTTAGATGGCGGGGTATCCCTAAATGAGCAGTTCTTC. Protein: CASSLDGGVSLNEQFF. Based on the CDR3 plus reference TRBV11-2 and TRBJ2-1, the full variable domain is EAGVAQSPRYKIIEKRQSVAFWCNPISGHATLYWYQQILGQGPKLLIQFQNNGVVDDSQLPKDRFSAERLKGVDSTLKIQPAKLEDSAVYLCASSLDGGVSLNEQFFGPGTRLTVL.

The chain employs TRBV6-1 and TRBJ2-7, with unresolved D. Trimming shortened V by 2 bases and J by 2 bases, and 13 bases separated the two germline ends. The CDR3 runs to 15 residues. Germline CDR1 reads MNHNS; CDR2 reads SASEGT. CDR3 sequence (DNA): TGTGCCAGCAGTGAATATGGCAGTCGGACCTACGAGCAGTACTTC. Translating it yields CASSEYGSRTYEQYF.

V is TRBV6-1 and J is TRBJ2-3; 10 nucleotides match TRBD1. Germline V gene data show CDR1 as MNHNS and CDR2 as SASEGT. The length of the CDR3 is 17 residues. The trim removed 2 bases at V and 3 bases at J, leaving 8 bases unmatched. This CDR3 is CASSEHRDRGSTDTQYF. The DNA of the CDR3 is TGTGCCAGCAGTGAACACCGGGACAGGGGTTCTACAGATACGCAGTATTTT.

The chain employs TRBV2 and TRBJ2-6, with D unclear. Germline V lookup: CDR1 SNHLY, CDR2 FYNNEI. V gave up 3 bases and J gave up 0 bases, with 9 bases separating them. The CDR3 loop spans 16 amino acids. Here the CDR3 DNA reads TGTGCCAGCAGTGATTCTGGAGTCTCTGGGGCCAACGTCCTGACTTTC. It codes for CASSDSGVSGANVLTF. Together with reference TRBV2 and TRBJ2-6, the CDR3 gives the full variable domain: EPEVTQTPSHQVTQMGQEVILRCVPISNHLYFYWYRQILGQKVEFLVSFYNNEISEKSEIFDDQFSVERPDGSNFTLKIRSTKLEDSAMYFCASSDSGVSGANVLTFGAGSRLTVL.

The CDR3 nucleotides are TGTGCCAGCAGCTCCGGACTAGGGGCCACCGGGGAGCTGTTTTTT. It encodes CASSSGLGATGELFF. V and J are TRBV13 and TRBJ2-2, with 7 bases that match TRBD2. The CDR3 extends over 15 amino acids. The germline CDR1 and CDR2 sequences are PRHDT and FYEKMQ (reference sequence). Trimming took 4 bases from V and 4 from J; bases not matched to a gene: 6.

V gene TRBV5-1 combines with J gene TRBJ1-2, with a tentative D call TRBD1 (5 bases). V was clipped by 0 bases and J by 4 bases, with 19 bases between them. Germline lookup yields CDR1 SGHRS and CDR2 YFSETQ. The CDR3 sequence is 17 residues long. The CDR3 region is CASSLASAGTLGYGYTF. CDR3 nucleotides: TGCGCCAGCAGCTTGGCCTCCGCAGGGACTTTAGGCTATGGCTACACCTTC.

V is TRBV5-1 and J is TRBJ1-2, with D possibly matching TRBD1 (5 bases). The CDR3 extends over 13 amino acids. The germline V gene has CDR1 SGHRS and CDR2 YFSETQ. With 6 bases removed from V and 2 bases from J, the gap between germline ends came to 11 bases. The CDR3 DNA is TGCGCCAGCACCGAGACAGAGAACTATGGCTACACCTTC. Translation gives CASTETENYGYTF.

The chain links TRBV9 to TRBJ2-1; no definite D call. From germline, CDR1 is SGDLS and CDR2 YYNGEE. The CDR3 totals 12 residues. With 2 bases removed from V and 5 bases from J, the gap between germline ends came to 5 bases. The CDR3 nucleotides read TGTGCCAGCAGCGTTTATAACAATGAGCAGTTCTTC. It codes for CASSVYNNEQFF.

V is TRBV5-5 and J is TRBJ2-5, with D possibly being TRBD1 (6 bases). Germline V gene sequence: CDR1 SGHKS, CDR2 YYEKEE (reference sequence). The V gene lost 6 bases and the J gene lost 5 bases, with 14 bases spanning the gap. The CDR3 is made up of 13 amino acids. CDR3 coding DNA: TGTGCCAGCATGGCGGAGAGGGGGGAGACCCAGTACTTC. Translated, it gives CASMAERGETQYF.